The text below deals with one TCR beta chain. Its cognate antigen is unknown. CDR1 and CDR2 (germline): MNHEY, SVGEGT. With 6 bases removed from V and 6 bases from J, the gap between germline ends came to 17 bases. The CDR3 is made up of 14 amino acids. This table comes from immunoSEQ multiplex PCR, and its TCRdb copy is limited to in-frame clones, with some not included. The sample carries over 120,000 clones, 89% recorded once. The sample comes from a study of T cell responses to AZD1222 COVID-19 vaccine. Whole-study findings and limits: Breadth and depth of Spike-specific TCRs rose after two AZD1222 doses. Samples come after the peak T cell response, not at day 14. The number of AZD1222 recipients seropositive at baseline was only five to seven. Regions 160-218 and 743-854 dominated among vaccine-associated CD4 TCRs spanning spike.

The chain couples TRBV6-2 or TRBV6-3 to TRBJ1-1, with D perhaps TRBD1 (6 bases). The origin of this receptor is an adult who received the AZD1222 COVID-19 vaccine. This sample comprised peripheral blood, obtained 28 days after the second AZD1222 dose. The CDR3: CASSNDRNSAEAFF. In nucleotides, the CDR3 is TGTGCCAGCAGCAACGACAGGAATAGTGCTGAAGCTTTCTTT.